Each of the 32 T cell receptor beta chains below was sequenced from the same sample in a study of PD-1 blockade in classical Hodgkin lymphoma. In every patient, relapse followed autologous stem cell transplantation, while exposure to brentuximab vedotin differed. The repertoire was sequenced with immunoSEQ multiplex PCR; TCRdb's copy has only in-frame clones and lacks some. The table lists around 99,000 clones, roughly 79% of them singletons. The material was peripheral blood mononuclear cells (PBMCs), obtained before the second cycle of nivolumab. These receptors were taken from a human donor with classical Hodgkin lymphoma.

The J gene is TRBJ2-7, the V gene TRBV6-5; TRBD1 aligns across 7 bases. Unmatched junction bases numbered 14, after V lost 6 bases and J lost 6 bases. The germline V gene has CDR1 MNHEY and CDR2 SVGAGI. CDR3 length: 15 residues. The CDR3 spells CASRTVTTGPSEQYF. DNA of the CDR3: TGTGCCAGCAGAACCGTTACGACAGGGCCCTCCGAGCAGTACTTC.

This clone was found once. The V call is TRBV27, the J call TRBJ2-2; 7 nucleotides match TRBD2. CDR3 length: 15 residues. V lost 8 bases to trimming and J lost 5 bases; unmatched junction nucleotides: 11. From germline, CDR1 is MNHEY and CDR2 SMNVEV (reference sequence). The CDR3 sequence: CASRLLAGVTGELFF. Here the CDR3 DNA reads TGTGCCAGCCGCCTACTGGCGGGAGTGACCGGGGAGCTGTTTTTT.

V and J are TRBV9 and TRBJ2-6; 9 nucleotides line up with TRBD1. Unmatched junction bases numbered 8, after V lost 4 bases and J lost 0 bases. CDR3 length: 18 residues. Germline assignment: CDR1 SGDLS and CDR2 YYNGEE. This CDR3 reads CASSITGTGSSGANVLTF. CDR3 nucleotides: TGTGCCAGCAGCATAACCGGGACAGGGAGCTCTGGGGCCAACGTCCTGACTTTC.

The chain has TRBV5-6 and TRBJ2-7; 9 bases are shared with TRBD1. CDR3 length: 13 amino acids. The J segment lost 9 bases and the V segment lost 4 bases, leaving 8 bases of the junction unmatched. In germline, CDR1 is SGHDT, CDR2 YYEEEE. The CDR3 loop reads CASSVPGQGAQYF. The CDR3 DNA follows: TGTGCCAGCAGCGTACCGGGACAGGGAGCGCAGTACTTC.

The gene calls are TRBV5-1 and TRBJ1-4; D may be TRBD1 (5 bases). This CDR3 comprises 15 residues. V dropped 6 bases and J dropped 0 bases, with 12 bases sitting between them. Germline V gene lookup returns CDR1 SGHRS and CDR2 YFSETQ. The CDR3 loop is CASTEGPPTNEKLFF. CDR3 bases: TGCGCCAGCACCGAGGGACCTCCAACTAATGAAAAACTGTTTTTT.

The chain has TRBV6-6 and TRBJ2-1; no reliable D call. The CDR3 runs to 16 residues. The V gene's germline CDR1 is MNHNY and CDR2 SVGAGI (reference sequence). Trimming pared 2 bases from V and 5 bases from J, leaving 16 bases between. CDR3 residues: CASSYLSLSTHNEQFF. Here the CDR3 DNA reads TGTGCCAGCAGTTACCTTAGCCTCTCTACCCACAATGAGCAGTTCTTC.

V and J are TRBV7-8 and TRBJ1-3; D uncertain. CDR3 length: 14 amino acids. Per germline, CDR1 SGHVS and CDR2 FQNEAQ. The V end was cut by 1 base, the J end by 2 bases, with 6 bases between. CDR3 DNA: TGTGCCAGCAGCTTAGGCAACACTGGAAACACCATATATTTT. Its translation is CASSLGNTGNTIYF.

V is TRBV4-1 and J is TRBJ2-7, with 8 bases aligning to TRBD1. The CDR3 consists of 15 residues. V was pared by 0 bases and J by 7 bases, with 8 bases of the junction left unmatched. Germline V gene data show CDR1 as MGHRA and CDR2 as YSYEKL. CDR3 DNA: TGCGCCAGCAGCCAAGATGGCCAGGGGGCACGGGAGCAGTACTTC. This translates into CASSQDGQGAREQYF.

The J gene is TRBJ2-7, the V gene TRBV25-1, with 7 nucleotides matching TRBD1. CDR1 and CDR2 (germline): MGHDK, SYGVNS. J gave up 2 bases and V 5 bases, and 3 bases lay outside the gene matches. This CDR3 is 13 amino acids long. CDR3 in amino acids: CASSPGTAYEQYF. The CDR3 DNA reads TGTGCCAGCAGTCCCGGGACAGCCTACGAGCAGTACTTC.

V is TRBV14 and J is TRBJ1-4; tentative D call: TRBD1 (5 bases). CDR1 and CDR2 from the germline V gene are SGHDN and FVKESK. V was trimmed by 4 bases and J by 6 bases, leaving 15 bases between them. The CDR3 covers 15 residues. CDR3 nucleotides: TGTGCCAGCAGCCCCCGGGAGGGGCTATATGAAAAACTGTTTTTT. Translating it yields CASSPREGLYEKLFF.

This clone came up many times. The V call is TRBV9, the J call TRBJ2-2; possible D gene TRBD1, 5 bases. The V end was cut by 3 bases, the J end by 0 bases, with 15 bases between. CDR3 length: 17 residues. In germline, CDR1 is SGDLS, CDR2 YYNGEE. CDR3 protein: CASSAPHGAANTGELFF. The DNA for the CDR3 is TGTGCCAGCAGCGCCCCCCATGGGGCAGCGAACACCGGGGAGCTGTTTTTT. The full variable domain, in which reference TRBV9 and TRBJ2-2 provide the parts outside the CDR3, is DSGVTQTPKHLITATGQRVTLRCSPRSGDLSVYWYQQSLDQGLQFLIQYYNGEERAKGNILERFSAQQFPDLHSELNLSSLELGDSALYFCASSAPHGAANTGELFFGEGSRLTVL.

This clone has just a few counts. The chain uses TRBV7-6 and TRBJ2-3; a possible D gene is TRBD2 (7 bases). Trimming pared 5 bases from V and 2 bases from J, leaving 14 bases between. This CDR3 contains 15 residues. Germline CDR1 reads SGHVS; CDR2 reads FNYEAQ. In nucleotides, the CDR3 is TGTGCCAGCAGCCCCATTGCGGGGGCCACAGATACGCAGTATTTT. Amino acids: CASSPIAGATDTQYF.

This clone was observed a single time. This chain joins TRBV4-2 and TRBJ2-5, with 12 nucleotides matching TRBD2. The CDR3 is 15 residues long. Germline CDR1 reads LGHNA; CDR2 reads YNFKEQ. Trimming cost V 3 bases and J 5 bases; bases outside gene matches: 4. The CDR3 region has the DNA TGTGCCAGCAGCCAGCTAGCGGGGGGGGTGGAGACCCAGTACTTC. Protein sequence: CASSQLAGGVETQYF.

The chain couples TRBV6-6 to TRBJ1-2; D not certain. V shed 6 bases and J shed 1 base, with 12 bases lying between them. Germline lookup yields CDR1 MNHNY and CDR2 SVGAGI (reference sequence). There are 14 residues in the CDR3. The CDR3 sequence: CASRPSAINYGYTF. The CDR3 nucleotides read TGTGCCAGCAGACCCTCTGCGATTAACTATGGCTACACCTTC.

The chain is built from TRBV10-3 and TRBJ2-3; TRBD2 matches 8 bases. CDR1 and CDR2 (germline): ENHRY, SYGVKD. V shed 4 bases, J shed 6 bases, and the junction held 6 bases outside the gene matches. The CDR3 extends over 14 amino acids. CDR3 amino acids: CAISAGGPGDTQYF. CDR3 DNA sequence: TGTGCCATCAGTGCGGGAGGGCCTGGGGATACGCAGTATTTT.

This chain connects TRBV19 to TRBJ1-1; D is undetermined. The germline gives CDR1 LNHDA, CDR2 SQIVND (reference sequence). CDR3 length: 14 amino acids. The germline V and J ends were trimmed by 7 bases and 2 bases, with 14 bases remaining between them. The chain's CDR3 is CASTLYGVNTEAFF. For the CDR3, the DNA is TGTGCCAGTACCCTATACGGAGTTAACACTGAAGCTTTCTTT.

The chain couples TRBV6-6 to TRBJ2-1, with 7 bases identical to TRBD1. This CDR3 contains 14 residues. J lost 5 bases, V lost 0 bases, and 1 base had no gene match. The germline CDR1 and CDR2 sequences are MNHNY and SVGAGI (reference sequence). The CDR3 nucleotides are TGTGCCAGCAGTTACTCACAGGGGAACAATGAGCAGTTCTTC. It yields the protein CASSYSQGNNEQFF.

The V and J genes are TRBV7-7 and TRBJ2-1; 15 bases line up with TRBD2. The CDR3 runs to 14 residues. Trimming cost V 4 bases and J 10 bases; bases outside gene matches: 2. CDR1 is SSHAT and CDR2 is FNYEAQ in the germline V gene (reference sequence). Written as DNA, the CDR3 is TGTGCCAGCAGCTCGGGACTAGCGGGAGGAGAGCAGTTCTTC. This encodes CASSSGLAGGEQFF.

J is TRBJ2-1 and V is TRBV5-6; D is ambiguous. This CDR3 contains 14 residues. Germline loops: CDR1 SGHDT, CDR2 YYEEEE. The V end was cut by 2 bases, the J end by 6 bases, with 12 bases between. The CDR3 reads CASSLLSALNEQFF. CDR3 nucleotide sequence: TGTGCCAGCAGCTTACTGTCAGCCCTCAATGAGCAGTTCTTC.

This clone was found a few times. This sequence joins TRBV19 and TRBJ1-5, with D possibly TRBD1 on 6 matching bases. Germline V lookup: CDR1 LNHDA, CDR2 SQIVND (reference sequence). The V end lost 5 bases, the J end lost 9 bases, and 23 bases lay between the germline ends. This CDR3 comprises 16 residues. DNA for the CDR3: TGTGCCAGTAGTCAAAACAGGGTCCTCACCATGTTGCCCCAGCATTTT. It yields the protein CASSQNRVLTMLPQHF. Combining the CDR3 with reference TRBV19 and TRBJ1-5 gives the whole variable domain DGGITQSPKYLFRKEGQNVTLSCEQNLNHDAMYWYRQDPGQGLRLIYYSQIVNDFQKGDIAEGYSVSREKKESFPLTVTSAQKNPTAFYLCASSQNRVLTMLPQHFGDGTRLSIL.

The rearrangement links TRBV2 to TRBJ1-1; D ambiguous. V lost 1 base to trimming and J lost 2 bases, with 5 bases between them. CDR1 is SNHLY, CDR2 FYNNEI, per germline. CDR3 length: 13 residues. The CDR3: CASSEGPNTEAFF. CDR3 nucleotide sequence: TGTGCCAGCAGTGAAGGCCCAAACACTGAAGCTTTCTTT.

CDR3 residues: CATSTVGDQPQHF. As DNA, the CDR3 is TGTGCCACCAGCACCGTCGGGGATCAGCCCCAGCATTTT. V is TRBV15 and J is TRBJ1-5, with D unclear. CDR1 is LNHNV, CDR2 YYDKDF, per germline (reference sequence). V shed 4 bases and J shed 5 bases, with 9 bases lying between them. This CDR3 comprises 13 residues.

This chain links TRBV19 with TRBJ2-3, with 8 bases identical to TRBD2. The germline V gene encodes CDR1 LNHDA and CDR2 SQIVND (reference sequence). This CDR3 comprises 20 residues. Unmatched junction bases numbered 17, after V lost 1 base and J lost 2 bases. The CDR3, as DNA: TGTGCCAGTAGTATAGCCCTCGGGACTAGATCTTCTCTTCCCACAGATACGCAGTATTTT. It specifies CASSIALGTRSSLPTDTQYF.

This chain links TRBV7-3 with TRBJ2-3, with 11 nucleotides matching TRBD1. The CDR3 runs 17 residues. V shed 5 bases, J shed 1 base, and the junction held 8 bases outside the gene matches. CDR1 SGHTA and CDR2 FQGTGA come from the germline V gene. The CDR3 region has the DNA TGTGCCAGCAGCCCCAGAGGACAGGGGGCCGGCACAGATACGCAGTATTTT. It yields the protein CASSPRGQGAGTDTQYF.

The V and J genes are TRBV5-1 and TRBJ1-4; the D gene is possibly TRBD1 (6 bases). The CDR3 is made up of 14 amino acids. Germline V lookup: CDR1 SGHRS, CDR2 YFSETQ. V gave up 3 bases and J gave up 8 bases, with 14 bases separating them. CDR3 region: CASSSSQGLEKLFF. The CDR3 DNA reads as TGCGCCAGCAGCTCCTCACAGGGATTGGAAAAACTGTTTTTT.

V usage is TRBV28 and J usage is TRBJ2-2, with D perhaps TRBD1 (6 bases). CDR1 MDHEN and CDR2 SYDVKM come from the germline V gene. V was trimmed by 6 bases and J by 7 bases, leaving 27 bases between them. The CDR3 consists of 18 residues. CDR3 in DNA: TGTGCCAGCAGACCGACCCTCGGGCAGGGGATGACGGGCGGGGAGCTGTTTTTT. It specifies CASRPTLGQGMTGGELFF.

DNA of the CDR3: TGCGCCAGCAGTGGACCTAGGGCCGCTGCCAAAAACATTCAGTACTTC. Translating it yields CASSGPRAAAKNIQYF. This chain links TRBV10-2 with TRBJ2-4, with D unresolved. V gave up 4 bases and J gave up 1 base, with 14 bases separating them. This CDR3 comprises 16 residues. CDR1 is WSHSY and CDR2 is SAAADI in the germline V gene.

The chain links TRBV10-2 to TRBJ1-5, with TRBD1 matching over 8 bases. CDR1 and CDR2 (germline): WSHSY, SAAADI. The V segment lost 6 bases and the J segment 4 bases; nucleotides outside the gene matches: 5. The CDR3 loop spans 14 amino acids. CDR3 nucleotide sequence: TGCGCCAGCAGAGGACAGGGCATAAATCAGCCCCAGCATTTT. It is translated as CASRGQGINQPQHF.

The chain combines TRBV7-2 with TRBJ1-5; D is undetermined. The CDR3 length is 14 residues. Germline CDR1 and CDR2: SGHTA and FQGNSA. V was cut by 5 bases and J by 3 bases, with 11 bases left in between. For the CDR3, the DNA is TGTGCCAGCAGCCCTGACTGGGACAATCAGCCCCAGCATTTT. This gives the protein CASSPDWDNQPQHF.

This clone was seen ten or more times. V and J are TRBV18 and TRBJ2-7; tentatively, D is TRBD1 (5 bases). The V end was cut by 6 bases, the J end by 3 bases, with 21 bases between. This CDR3 comprises 16 residues. The V gene's germline CDR1 is KGHSH and CDR2 LQKENI. The CDR3 DNA follows: TGTGCCAGCTCTCTCCGGGCCAGGGTCCTGAACTACGAGCAGTACTTC. Translation gives CASSLRARVLNYEQYF.

This clone has only one observation. The gene calls are TRBV5-1 and TRBJ2-5; 11 bases line up with TRBD2. The CDR3 runs to 14 residues. CDR1 and CDR2 from the germline V gene are SGHRS and YFSETQ. With 3 bases clipped from V and 3 bases from J, the junction kept 1 base outside the gene matches. The DNA of the CDR3 is TGCGCCAGCAGCTCGGGACTAGCGGAAGAGACCCAGTACTTC. This sequence encodes CASSSGLAEETQYF.

The chain uses TRBV7-8 and TRBJ2-7; tentatively, D is TRBD1 (6 bases). Germline V lookup: CDR1 SGHVS, CDR2 FQNEAQ. V was clipped by 3 bases and J by 5 bases, with 17 bases between them. The CDR3 consists of 15 residues. The CDR3: CASSFLTGTPNEQYF. For the CDR3, the DNA is TGTGCCAGCAGCTTCTTAACCGGGACACCCAACGAGCAGTACTTC.